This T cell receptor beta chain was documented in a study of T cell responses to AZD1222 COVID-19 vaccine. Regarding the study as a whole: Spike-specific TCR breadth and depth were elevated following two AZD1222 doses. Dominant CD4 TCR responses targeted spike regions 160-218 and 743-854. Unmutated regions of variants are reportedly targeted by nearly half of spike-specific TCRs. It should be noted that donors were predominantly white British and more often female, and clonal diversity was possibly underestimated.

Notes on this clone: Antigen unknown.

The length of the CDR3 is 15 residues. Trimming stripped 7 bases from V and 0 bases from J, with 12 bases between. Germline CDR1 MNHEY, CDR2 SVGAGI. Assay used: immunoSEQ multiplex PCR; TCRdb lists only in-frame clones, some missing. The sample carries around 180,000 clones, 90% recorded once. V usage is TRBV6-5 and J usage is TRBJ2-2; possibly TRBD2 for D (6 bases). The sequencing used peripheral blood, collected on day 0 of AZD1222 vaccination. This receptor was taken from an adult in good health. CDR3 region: CASMRAGTNTGELFF. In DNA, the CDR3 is TGTGCCAGCATGAGAGCGGGTACGAACACCGGGGAGCTGTTTTTT.